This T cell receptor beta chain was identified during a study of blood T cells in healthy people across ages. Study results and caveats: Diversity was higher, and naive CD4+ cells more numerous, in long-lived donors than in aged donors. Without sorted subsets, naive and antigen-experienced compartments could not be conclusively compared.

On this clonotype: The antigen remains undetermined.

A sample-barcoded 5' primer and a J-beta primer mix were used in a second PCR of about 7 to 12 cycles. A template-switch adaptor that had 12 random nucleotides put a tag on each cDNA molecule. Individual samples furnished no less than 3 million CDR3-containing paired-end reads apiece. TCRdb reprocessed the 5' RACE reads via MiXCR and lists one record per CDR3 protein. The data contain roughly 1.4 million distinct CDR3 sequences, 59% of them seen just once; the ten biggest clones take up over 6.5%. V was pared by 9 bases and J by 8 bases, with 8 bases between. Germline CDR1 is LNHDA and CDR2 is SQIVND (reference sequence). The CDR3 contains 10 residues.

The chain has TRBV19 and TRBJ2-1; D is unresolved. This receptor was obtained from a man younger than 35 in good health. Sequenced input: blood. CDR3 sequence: CARLSDEQFF. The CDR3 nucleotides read TGTGCCAGATTGTCGGATGAGCAGTTCTTC.